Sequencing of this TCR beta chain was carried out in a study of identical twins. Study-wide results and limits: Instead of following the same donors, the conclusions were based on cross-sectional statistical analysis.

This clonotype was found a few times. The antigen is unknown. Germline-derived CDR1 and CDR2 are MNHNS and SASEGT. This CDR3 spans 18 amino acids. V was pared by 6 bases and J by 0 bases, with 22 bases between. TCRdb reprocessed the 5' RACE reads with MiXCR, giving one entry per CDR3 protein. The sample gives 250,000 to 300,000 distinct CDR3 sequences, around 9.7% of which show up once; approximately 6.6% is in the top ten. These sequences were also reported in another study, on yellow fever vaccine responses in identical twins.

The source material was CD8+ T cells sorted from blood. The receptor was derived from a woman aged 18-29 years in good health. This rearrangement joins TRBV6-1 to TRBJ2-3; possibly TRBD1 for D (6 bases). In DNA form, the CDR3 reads TGTGCCAGCAGAACCCAAATGATCGGGACAACTAGCACAGATACGCAGTATTTT. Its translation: CASRTQMIGTTSTDTQYF.